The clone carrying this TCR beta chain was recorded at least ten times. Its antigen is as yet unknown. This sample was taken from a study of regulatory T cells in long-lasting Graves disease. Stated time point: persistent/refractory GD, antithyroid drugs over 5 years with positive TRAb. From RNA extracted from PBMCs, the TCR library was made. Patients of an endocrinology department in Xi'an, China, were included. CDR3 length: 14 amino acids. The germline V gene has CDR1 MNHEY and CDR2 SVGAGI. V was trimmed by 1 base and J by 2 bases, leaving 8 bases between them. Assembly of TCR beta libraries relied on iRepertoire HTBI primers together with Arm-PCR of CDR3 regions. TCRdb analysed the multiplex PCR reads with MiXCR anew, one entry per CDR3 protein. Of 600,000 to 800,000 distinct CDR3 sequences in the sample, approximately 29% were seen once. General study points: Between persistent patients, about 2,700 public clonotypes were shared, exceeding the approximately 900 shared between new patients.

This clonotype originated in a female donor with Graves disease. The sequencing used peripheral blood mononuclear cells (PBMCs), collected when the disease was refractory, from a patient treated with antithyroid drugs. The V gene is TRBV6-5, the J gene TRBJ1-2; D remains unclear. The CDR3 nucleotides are TGTGCCAGCAGTTACTTGGGGAGAAACTATGGCTACACCTTC. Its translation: CASSYLGRNYGYTF.